This entry lists 32 T cell receptor beta chains sequenced from one sample in a study of T-cell reconstitution after alpha-beta-depleted transplantation in children. The TCRbeta library incorporated unique molecular identifiers. TCRdb itself ran the PCR reads through MiXCR, one entry per CDR3 protein. The sample has 500,000 to 600,000 distinct CDR3 sequences, about a quarter seen once; the top ten hold approximately 39%. The sequencing here drew on PBMCs, taken before TCRalphabeta/CD19-depleted stem cell transplant. The receptors here all came from a boy in the first two years of life with Wiskott-Aldrich syndrome, due to receive a stem cell transplant.

The chain has TRBV2 and TRBJ2-4; weak D call: TRBD1 (5 bases). Trimming took 6 bases from V and 7 from J, leaving 19 bases between them. This CDR3 region has 15 residues. Per germline, CDR1 SNHLY and CDR2 FYNNEI. The CDR3 sequence: CASRKGGAGPNIQYF. The CDR3 DNA sequence: TGTGCCAGCAGAAAAGGCGGTGCAGGGCCCAACATTCAGTACTTC.

This chain connects TRBV12-3 or TRBV12-4 to TRBJ2-1; D is possibly TRBD2 (6 bases). Trimming stripped 6 bases from V and 3 bases from J, with 18 bases between. The CDR3 is 16 amino acids. The CDR3 nucleotides are TGTGCCAGCAGCCTTCACGTGGGACTTCACTACAATGAGCAGTTCTTC. This codes for CASSLHVGLHYNEQFF.

This chain connects TRBV20-1 to TRBJ2-7, with 15 bases identical to TRBD2. The germline V gene encodes CDR1 DFQATT and CDR2 SNEGSKA (reference sequence). Losses at the gene ends were 6 bases for V and 4 bases for J; bases not matched to a gene: 4. This CDR3 comprises 14 residues. CDR3 nucleotide sequence: TGCAGTGCCACTGGACTAGCGGGAGGGTACGAGCAGTACTTC. It translates to CSATGLAGGYEQYF.

This clonotype was picked up a small number of times. V is TRBV29-1 and J is TRBJ2-3; D uncertain. V gave up 4 bases and J gave up 2 bases, with 10 bases separating them. Germline V gene data show CDR1 as SQVTM and CDR2 as ANQGSEA. The CDR3 runs 13 residues. The CDR3 loop reads CSVAGYLTDTQYF. The CDR3 DNA reads TGCAGCGTTGCCGGATACCTCACAGATACGCAGTATTTT.

Only a few counts were recorded for this clonotype. The rearrangement links TRBV19 to TRBJ2-5, with no clear D. Germline V gene data show CDR1 as LNHDA and CDR2 as SQIVND (reference sequence). There are 13 residues in the CDR3. Between the trimmed V and J ends, which lost 3 bases and 5 bases, there was a span of 10 bases. DNA for the CDR3: TGTGCCAGTAGTATGGTTCCTGTCGAGACCCAGTACTTC. It specifies CASSMVPVETQYF.

Only a few counts were recorded for this clonotype. The rearrangement joins TRBV28 to TRBJ1-6; a weak D match, TRBD1 (5 bases). The V gene's germline CDR1 is MDHEN and CDR2 SYDVKM. Trimming cost V 3 bases and J 12 bases, with 9 bases left between them. The CDR3 sequence is 12 residues long. In nucleotides, the CDR3 is TGTGCCAGCAGTTTGGACAAAGAACCCCTCCACTTT. The encoded protein is CASSLDKEPLHF.

This clonotype was counted between two and nine times. The V gene is TRBV28, the J gene TRBJ2-7; 9 bases are a match to TRBD2. The CDR3 sequence is 17 residues long. V lost 4 bases and J lost 0; bases outside the gene matches: 10. The germline gives CDR1 MDHEN, CDR2 SYDVKM. CDR3 in DNA: TGTGCCAGCAGTTCCCCTATAGCGGGAGTTACCTCCTACGAGCAGTACTTC. Translating it yields CASSSPIAGVTSYEQYF.

The V gene is TRBV20-1, the J gene TRBJ2-2, with D perhaps TRBD1 (5 bases). The CDR3 extends over 16 amino acids. Germline V gene sequence: CDR1 DFQATT, CDR2 SNEGSKA (reference sequence). V was trimmed by 0 bases and J by 5 bases, leaving 16 bases between them. The CDR3 DNA sequence: TGCAGTGCTAGAGATGCATCGCCCAAGGGGACCGGGGAGCTGTTTTTT. Its protein product is CSARDASPKGTGELFF.

As regards this clonotype: One junction end does not reproduce the germline sequence, and a read error may be involved. The J gene is TRBJ1-1, the V gene TRBV24-1; 7 positions match TRBD1. The CDR3 is 13 amino acids. Germline CDR1 is KGHDR and CDR2 is SFDVKD. This CDR3 is CATIDNRGGEAFF. The DNA for the CDR3 is TGTGCCACCATTGATAACAGGGGCGGTGAAGCTTTCTTT.

V gene TRBV6-5 combines with J gene TRBJ2-1; D not resolved. The CDR3 is 17 amino acids. Trimming cost V 2 bases and J 0 bases, with 14 bases left between them. Germline values: CDR1 MNHEY, CDR2 SVGAGI. The CDR3 reads CASSYRLSLSSYNEQFF. The CDR3 DNA reads TGTGCCAGCAGTTACCGACTTTCACTTAGCTCCTACAATGAGCAGTTCTTC.

The gene calls are TRBV28 and TRBJ1-2; D is uncertain. Germline V gene data show CDR1 as MDHEN and CDR2 as SYDVKM. The CDR3 length is 13 residues. V dropped 4 bases and J dropped 2 bases, with 8 bases sitting between them. CDR3 protein: CASSSPHNYGYTF. The CDR3 nucleotides are TGTGCCAGCAGTTCCCCACACAACTATGGCTACACCTTC.

The rearrangement joins TRBV6-1 to TRBJ2-1; TRBD2 matches 14 bases. This CDR3 spans 15 amino acids. V dropped 4 bases and J dropped 12; count of bases not matched to a gene: 8. CDR1 MNHNS and CDR2 SASEGT come from the germline V gene. CDR3 in DNA: TGTGCCAGCAGTGTGCCGGGACTAGCGGGAGTAGGGCAGTTCTTC. It yields the protein CASSVPGLAGVGQFF.

The chain uses TRBV20-1 and TRBJ1-5; D unresolved. The CDR3 consists of 15 residues. V was cut by 1 base and J by 0 bases, with 10 bases left in between. The V gene's germline CDR1 is DFQATT and CDR2 SNEGSKA (reference sequence). The CDR3 is CSARGWGISNQPQHF. CDR3 coding DNA: TGCAGTGCTAGAGGCTGGGGAATTAGCAATCAGCCCCAGCATTTT.

For this clonotype: One end of the junction varies from germline; a read error may be responsible. The V and J genes are TRBV20-1 and TRBJ2-1, with 10 bases that match TRBD2. The germline CDR1 and CDR2 sequences are DFQATT and SNEGSKA (reference sequence). CDR3 length equals 16 residues. The CDR3: CCARVGLAKLYNEQFF. In DNA, the CDR3 is TGCTGTGCTAGAGTGGGACTAGCGAAACTATACAATGAGCAGTTCTTC.

This clonotype was picked up a small number of times. The CDR3 coding sequence is TGTGCCAGCAGCTTAGAGTTGGGCGGGGAGCAGTACTTC. Its translation is CASSLELGGEQYF. The V call is TRBV7-6, the J call TRBJ2-7; D is possibly TRBD2 (5 bases). V lost 1 base and J lost 7, with 11 bases in between. The CDR3 totals 13 residues. Per the germline V gene, CDR1 is SGHVS and CDR2 is FNYEAQ.

This clonotype has more than one count but fewer than ten. The chain couples TRBV5-6 to TRBJ2-5, with D perhaps matching TRBD1 (6 bases). The CDR3 is 15 amino acids. V lost 3 bases and J lost 4, with 16 bases in between. Germline V gene lookup returns CDR1 SGHDT and CDR2 YYEEEE. The DNA of the CDR3 is TGTGCCAGCAGCTCCACCAGGGGCGATCGAGAGACCCAGTACTTC. As protein: CASSSTRGDRETQYF. Looking up the rest from reference TRBV5-6 and TRBJ2-5 gives the full variable domain: DAGVTQSPTHLIKTRGQQVTLRCSPKSGHDTVSWYQQALGQGPQFIFQYYEEEERQRGNFPDRFSGHQFPNYSSELNVNALLLGDSALYLCASSSTRGDRETQYFGPGTRLLVL.

This sequence joins TRBV20-1 and TRBJ2-7; 9 nucleotides match TRBD1. This CDR3 is built from 14 residues. Germline V gene sequence: CDR1 DFQATT, CDR2 SNEGSKA (reference sequence). Trimming cost V 3 bases and J 7 bases; bases outside gene matches: 10. Written as DNA, the CDR3 is TGCAGTGCTAGTTCCCGGGACAGGGACCAAGAGCAGTACTTC. Amino acid sequence: CSASSRDRDQEQYF.

The genes are TRBV20-1 and TRBJ1-1; D remains ambiguous. Germline CDR1 is DFQATT and CDR2 is SNEGSKA (reference sequence). V was cut by 6 bases and J by 4 bases, with 12 bases left in between. CDR3 length: 12 residues. DNA for the CDR3: TGCAGTGCCAAGGTCAGTTCCACTGAAGCTTTCTTT. Its protein product is CSAKVSSTEAFF.

The gene calls are TRBV5-1 and TRBJ2-5; weak D call: TRBD1 (5 bases). The V end lost 4 bases, the J end lost 3 bases, and 10 bases lay between the germline ends. Germline CDR1 reads SGHRS; CDR2 reads YFSETQ. The CDR3 extends over 13 amino acids. As DNA, the CDR3 is TGCGCCAGCAGCCAAGACAGAGAAGAGACCCAGTACTTC. This codes for CASSQDREETQYF.

In its sample, this clonotype was seen a few times. The chain is built from TRBV5-1 and TRBJ2-2, with 10 bases fitting TRBD1. V dropped 6 bases and J dropped 5; count of bases not matched to a gene: 10. Germline V lookup: CDR1 SGHRS, CDR2 YFSETQ. This CDR3 is 16 amino acids long. CDR3 in amino acids: CASTSGTGAGTGELFF. CDR3 DNA: TGCGCCAGCACTTCCGGGACAGGGGCAGGAACCGGGGAGCTGTTTTTT.

This clonotype appeared a few times. The V and J genes are TRBV7-2 and TRBJ2-1; possibly TRBD1 for D (6 bases). Trimming cost V 3 bases and J 7 bases, with 19 bases left between them. This CDR3 is 16 amino acids long. CDR1 is SGHTA and CDR2 is FQGNSA in the germline V gene. In DNA, the CDR3 is TGTGCCAGCAGCTTCGTACAGGGTATTCCTCGGAATGAGCAGTTCTTC. Amino acid sequence: CASSFVQGIPRNEQFF.

The chain joins TRBV12-3 or TRBV12-4 to TRBJ2-5; D not resolved. Trimming took 2 bases from V and 4 from J, leaving 11 bases between them. The CDR3 extends over 14 amino acids. DNA of the CDR3: TGTGCCAGCAGTTTAATCCAAATGGGAGAGACCCAGTACTTC. This translates into CASSLIQMGETQYF.

The rearrangement links TRBV18 to TRBJ2-1; 7 nucleotides match TRBD2. The germline V gene has CDR1 KGHSH and CDR2 LQKENI. V lost 5 bases, J lost 0 bases, and 4 bases stayed unmatched. This CDR3 has 15 residues. CDR3 protein: CASSRAGYSYNEQFF. CDR3 bases: TGTGCCAGCTCAAGAGCGGGGTACTCCTACAATGAGCAGTTCTTC.

This clonotype is a singleton in its sample. The CDR3 spells CASSLERRRWIGIQETQYF. CDR3 nucleotide sequence: TGCGCCAGCAGCTTGGAACGCCGGCGGTGGATTGGGATCCAAGAGACCCAGTACTTC. The chain has TRBV5-1 and TRBJ2-5, with D uncertain. The V end was cut by 0 bases, the J end by 1 base, with 22 bases between. This CDR3 has 19 amino acids. Germline CDR1 SGHRS, CDR2 YFSETQ.

The V gene is TRBV15, the J gene TRBJ2-1; possibly TRBD1 for D (5 bases). Trimming cost V 1 base and J 4 bases, with 5 bases left between them. Germline assignment: CDR1 LNHNV and CDR2 YYDKDF (reference sequence). This CDR3 contains 13 residues. CDR3 sequence reads: CATSRGQYNEQFF. Written as DNA, the CDR3 is TGTGCCACCAGCAGAGGACAGTACAATGAGCAGTTCTTC.

This clonotype showed up just a few times. The genes are TRBV15 and TRBJ2-7, with TRBD1 matching 9 bases. The CDR3 is made up of 17 amino acids. J lost 4 bases, V lost 2 bases, and 12 bases had no gene match. Germline values: CDR1 LNHNV, CDR2 YYDKDF (reference sequence). CDR3 loop: CATSRKKGQGISYEQYF. Written as DNA, the CDR3 is TGTGCCACCAGCAGAAAGAAAGGACAGGGGATTAGTTACGAGCAGTACTTC.

The V and J genes are TRBV11-2 and TRBJ2-5; the D call may be TRBD1 or TRBD2 (6 bases each). CDR3 length: 14 amino acids. Germline V CDR1 and CDR2: SGHAT, FQNNGV. V was clipped by 0 bases and J by 6 bases, with 11 bases between them. CDR3 bases: TGTGCCAGCAGCTTAGATCGGGGGCAAAAGACCCAGTACTTC. Encoded protein: CASSLDRGQKTQYF. Full variable domain (missing parts from reference TRBV11-2 and TRBJ2-5): EAGVAQSPRYKIIEKRQSVAFWCNPISGHATLYWYQQILGQGPKLLIQFQNNGVVDDSQLPKDRFSAERLKGVDSTLKIQPAKLEDSAVYLCASSLDRGQKTQYFGPGTRLLVL.

This clonotype was found a few times. The V gene is TRBV5-1, the J gene TRBJ2-1; D not resolved. CDR1 is SGHRS, CDR2 YFSETQ, per germline. CDR3 length: 15 amino acids. The ends were cut back, 1 base at V and 4 bases at J, with 12 bases in the middle. The CDR3 here is CASSLMGMTYNEQFF. The CDR3 DNA reads as TGCGCCAGCAGCTTGATGGGAATGACATACAATGAGCAGTTCTTC.

The chain joins TRBV3-1 to TRBJ1-1; TRBD1 agrees at 8 bases. Losses at the gene ends were 1 base for V and 6 bases for J; bases not matched to a gene: 7. This CDR3 is 15 amino acids long. CDR1 and CDR2 from the germline V gene are LGHDT and YNNKEL (reference sequence). CDR3 residues: CASSQGGQGSAEAFF. Here the CDR3 DNA reads TGTGCCAGCAGCCAAGGCGGACAGGGAAGTGCTGAAGCTTTCTTT. The full variable domain, rest sourced from reference TRBV3-1 and TRBJ1-1, is DTAVSQTPKYLVTQMGNDKSIKCEQNLGHDTMYWYKQDSKKFLKIMFSYNNKELIINETVPNRFSPKSPDKAHLNLHINSLELGDSAVYFCASSQGGQGSAEAFFGQGTRLTVV.

The chain recombines TRBV18 with TRBJ2-5, with 7 bases identical to TRBD2. V shed 4 bases and J 4 bases; nucleotides not matched to a gene: 9. Germline-derived CDR1 and CDR2 are KGHSH and LQKENI. The CDR3 contains 15 residues. The CDR3 is CASSLLAEKVETQYF. The CDR3 DNA is TGTGCCAGCTCACTTCTAGCGGAGAAGGTAGAGACCCAGTACTTC.

About this clonotype itself: Compared with germline, one end of the junction differs, possibly owing to a read error. This rearrangement joins TRBV12-3 or TRBV12-4 to TRBJ2-1; 11 positions agree with TRBD2. CDR3 length: 16 amino acids. CDR3 sequence reads: CASRLAGGPILYEQFF. The CDR3 DNA sequence: TGTGCCAGCAGGTTAGCGGGAGGGCCTATTCTTTATGAGCAGTTCTTC.

This chain connects TRBV5-1 to TRBJ1-5, with D hard to call. The CDR3 spans 13 residues. Trimming took off 2 bases at V and 5 bases at J, with 8 bases between the two ends. CDR1 is SGHRS and CDR2 is YFSETQ in the germline V gene. The CDR3 coding sequence is TGCGCCAGCAGCTTTTCCAACGATCAGCCCCAGCATTTT. Protein: CASSFSNDQPQHF.